Listed here are 28 T cell receptor beta chains from one sample, sequenced in a study of blood T cell repertoires in COVID-19 (dated by TCRdb to between 2020 and 2021). The protocol used for the library was the immunoSEQ multiplex PCR assay. As stored in TCRdb, this immuneACCESS dataset retains in-frame rearrangements with V and J assigned. A fraction of the clones does not appear; measured against another copy, unresolved V genes explain less than half of the discrepancy, and the remainder lacks a known reason. The sample contains approximately 51,000 clones, 70% to 90% of them found a single time. In total, the top ten clones hold 13% to 15% of the sample. Source material: peripheral blood. The receptor source for this set is a human donor in a cohort sampled during active COVID-19.

The chain carries TRBV28 and TRBJ1-2; D perhaps matches TRBD1 (5 bases). The germline CDR1 and CDR2 sequences are MDHEN and SYDVKM. The CDR3 has 15 residues. V gave up 7 bases and J gave up 1 base, with 16 bases separating them. The CDR3 reads CASISNGGVNYGYTF. CDR3 sequence (DNA): TGTGCCAGCATCTCTAATGGGGGGGTTAACTATGGCTACACCTTC.

V gene TRBV3-1 (or the pseudogene TRBV3-2) combines with J gene TRBJ2-2; D is perhaps TRBD2 (7 bases). CDR1 and CDR2 (germline): LGHDT, YNNKEL (reference sequence). V was trimmed by 7 bases and J by 3 bases, leaving 15 bases between them. The CDR3 runs 15 residues. CDR3 DNA: TGTGCCAGCAACAGAATAGGGGGGGACACCGGGGAGCTGTTTTTT. Translation: CASNRIGGDTGELFF.

The genes are TRBV11-2 and TRBJ2-7; 7 positions match TRBD2. V trimming: 0 bases; J trimming: 5 bases; junction bases outside the gene matches: 10. Germline V lookup: CDR1 SGHAT, CDR2 FQNNGV. This CDR3 is built from 16 residues. Here the CDR3 reads CASSLDHERDRHEQYF. The CDR3 DNA reads as TGTGCCAGCAGCTTAGATCACGAGCGGGACCGACACGAGCAGTACTTC.

V gene TRBV6-5 combines with J gene TRBJ2-7; D ambiguous. V was pared by 1 base and J by 6 bases, with 13 bases between. The CDR3 is 14 residues long. Germline V gene data show CDR1 as MNHEY and CDR2 as SVGAGI. CDR3 loop: CASSYFGSGGEQYF. CDR3 DNA: TGTGCCAGCAGTTACTTCGGCTCAGGTGGCGAGCAGTACTTC.

The V call is TRBV9, the J call TRBJ2-3, with 7 bases lining up with TRBD2. After removal of 3 bases from V and 0 bases from J, the junction contained 4 bases not matched to a gene. Germline V gives CDR1 SGDLS, CDR2 YYNGEE. The length of the CDR3 is 15 residues. The DNA of the CDR3 is TGTGCCAGCAGCGCCCTAGCGGAGAGCACAGATACGCAGTATTTT. Translating gives CASSALAESTDTQYF.

The chain employs TRBV30 and TRBJ2-7; TRBD2 agrees at 7 bases. The germline gives CDR1 GTSNPN, CDR2 SVGIG (reference sequence). V was pared by 1 base and J by 4 bases, with 19 bases of the junction left unmatched. This CDR3 region has 18 residues. The CDR3 loop is CAWSGLKLDKRETYEQYF. CDR3 DNA: TGTGCCTGGAGTGGACTAAAACTTGACAAGCGGGAAACGTACGAGCAGTACTTC.

The chain recombines TRBV3-1 (or the pseudogene TRBV3-2) with TRBJ2-1; the match to TRBD1 covers 7 bases. Unmatched junction bases numbered 3, after V lost 6 bases and J lost 7 bases. The CDR3 spans 12 residues. Germline V gene data show CDR1 as LGHDT and CDR2 as YNNKEL (reference sequence). The CDR3 loop reads CASSHRGNEQFF. Written as DNA, the CDR3 is TGTGCCAGCAGTCACAGGGGAAATGAGCAGTTCTTC.

V and J are TRBV5-5 and TRBJ2-3; tentatively, D is TRBD2 (6 bases). The CDR3 sequence is 12 residues long. Trimming shortened V by 2 bases and J by 6 bases, and 7 bases separated the two germline ends. The germline CDR1 and CDR2 sequences are SGHKS and YYEKEE (reference sequence). CDR3 residues: CASSFGGDTQYF. The CDR3 bases are TGTGCCAGCAGCTTTGGGGGGGATACGCAGTATTTT.

The rearrangement uses TRBV28 and TRBJ1-5; D may be TRBD1 (6 bases). Germline loops: CDR1 MDHEN, CDR2 SYDVKM. CDR3 length: 18 amino acids. Trimming shortened V by 5 bases and J by 0 bases, and 20 bases separated the two germline ends. CDR3 in amino acids: CASSPRPRGRFSNQPQHF. The DNA of the CDR3 is TGTGCCAGCAGTCCTCGCCCGCGGGGGCGGTTTAGCAATCAGCCCCAGCATTTT. The full variable domain, with the rest looked up from reference TRBV28 and TRBJ1-5, is DVKVTQSSRYLVKRTGEKVFLECVQDMDHENMFWYRQDPGLGLRLIYFSYDVKMKEKGDIPEGYSVSREKKERFSLILESASTNQTSMYLCASSPRPRGRFSNQPQHFGDGTRLSIL.

This chain links TRBV30 with TRBJ2-3, with D hard to call. The germline gives CDR1 GTSNPN, CDR2 SVGIG (reference sequence). The CDR3 loop spans 13 amino acids. The V and J ends lost 2 bases and 0 bases respectively, with 6 bases between them. CDR3 bases: TGTGCCTGGAGTAGAGGCAGCACAGATACGCAGTATTTT. Amino acid sequence: CAWSRGSTDTQYF.

V usage is TRBV5-5 and J usage is TRBJ2-7; D is unclear. CDR3 size: 13 residues. V gave up 2 bases and J gave up 2 bases, with 8 bases separating them. Per germline, CDR1 SGHKS and CDR2 YYEKEE (reference sequence). The CDR3 DNA sequence: TGTGCCAGCAGCTTTCTGACAACCTACGAGCAGTACTTC. This encodes CASSFLTTYEQYF.

This clone was counted a few times. This sequence joins TRBV15 and TRBJ2-7; D may be TRBD1 (6 bases). Looked up from germline, CDR1 is LNHNV and CDR2 is YYDKDF (reference sequence). Trimming took 6 bases from V and 2 from J, leaving 11 bases between them. This CDR3 contains 13 residues. The CDR3 nucleotides are TGTGCCACCAGTAGGAAGGGGGCCTACGAGCAGTACTTC. Its translation is CATSRKGAYEQYF.

The chain carries TRBV6-2 or TRBV6-3 and TRBJ2-2, with D unresolved. Trimming cost V 2 bases and J 2 bases, with 9 bases left between them. Germline assignment: CDR1 MNHEY and CDR2 SVGEGT. This CDR3 is 15 amino acids long. In nucleotides, the CDR3 is TGTGCCAGCAGTTACCTGACACCCAACACCGGGGAGCTGTTTTTT. It codes for CASSYLTPNTGELFF.

J is TRBJ1-2 and V is TRBV28; tentatively, D is TRBD1 (6 bases). The CDR3 has 13 amino acids. Trimming took off 6 bases at V and 10 bases at J, with 18 bases between the two ends. Germline V CDR1 and CDR2: MDHEN, SYDVKM. This CDR3 reads CASRGGTGTPYTF. The CDR3 nucleotides are TGTGCCAGCAGAGGTGGAACAGGGACCCCCTACACCTTC.

The chain links TRBV19 to TRBJ1-3, with D unresolved. CDR1 and CDR2 (germline): LNHDA, SQIVND (reference sequence). This CDR3 spans 14 amino acids. Trimming pared 5 bases from V and 0 bases from J, leaving 8 bases between. As DNA, the CDR3 is TGTGCCAGTAGTTCACAGAGCTCTGGAAACACCATATATTTT. Protein: CASSSQSSGNTIYF. The whole variable domain, filled in from reference TRBV19 and TRBJ1-3, reads DGGITQSPKYLFRKEGQNVTLSCEQNLNHDAMYWYRQDPGQGLRLIYYSQIVNDFQKGDIAEGYSVSREKKESFPLTVTSAQKNPTAFYLCASSSQSSGNTIYFGEGSWLTVV.

The chain is built from TRBV12-3 or TRBV12-4 and TRBJ1-6, with D possibly being TRBD1 (5 bases). Trimming removed 1 base from V and 16 bases from J, with 8 bases in between. This CDR3 has 11 residues. CDR3 coding DNA: TGTGCCAGCAGTTTAGGACAGACTCTCCACTTT. This codes for CASSLGQTLHF.

The genes are TRBV29-1 and TRBJ2-2; 7 bases line up with TRBD1. V lost 8 bases, J lost 4 bases, and 10 bases stayed unmatched. The CDR3 contains 14 residues. The V gene's germline CDR1 is SQVTM and CDR2 ANQGSEA. CDR3 in DNA: TGCAGCTTTAGTAGGGACAGCATCACCGGGGAGCTGTTTTTT. It translates to CSFSRDSITGELFF.

The rearrangement links TRBV28 to TRBJ2-1, with 7 positions matching TRBD2. J gave up 2 bases and V 6 bases, and 13 bases lay outside the gene matches. The CDR3 covers 17 residues. Germline-derived CDR1 and CDR2 are MDHEN and SYDVKM. CDR3 coding DNA: TGTGCCAGCAGGGCTTCCTTCGGGGCGGGGGCCTACAATGAGCAGTTCTTC. Translation: CASRASFGAGAYNEQFF.

The CDR3 bases are TGCAGCGTTGAAGATGGGCAGATTAATGAAAAACTGTTTTTT. Amino acid sequence: CSVEDGQINEKLFF. V is TRBV29-1 and J is TRBJ1-4; D remains unclear. Germline values: CDR1 SQVTM, CDR2 ANQGSEA. V was clipped by 0 bases and J by 4 bases, with 9 bases between them. The CDR3 length is 14 residues.

The chain joins TRBV7-2 to TRBJ2-2, with 11 bases identical to TRBD2. The CDR3 has 16 amino acids. Germline CDR1 is SGHTA and CDR2 is FQGNSA. V shed 7 bases and J 4 bases; nucleotides not matched to a gene: 8. The DNA for the CDR3 is TGTGCCAGCAAGAAAATAGCGGGGGGGTCCACCGGGGAGCTGTTTTTT. Encoded protein: CASKKIAGGSTGELFF. The complete variable domain, with remaining parts taken from reference TRBV7-2 and TRBJ2-2, reads GAGVSQSPSNKVTEKGKDVELRCDPISGHTALYWYRQSLGQGLEFLIYFQGNSAPDKSGLPSDRFSAERTGGSVSTLTIQRTQQEDSAVYLCASKKIAGGSTGELFFGEGSRLTVL.

The J gene is TRBJ1-4, the V gene TRBV7-2, with D perhaps matching TRBD1 (6 bases). Between the trimmed V and J ends, which lost 1 base and 5 bases, there was a span of 11 bases. CDR1 is SGHTA and CDR2 is FQGNSA in the germline V gene. The CDR3 totals 15 residues. Here the CDR3 reads CASSLVRGLNEKLFF. DNA for the CDR3: TGTGCCAGCAGCTTAGTAAGGGGGTTGAATGAAAAACTGTTTTTT.

The chain combines TRBV28 with TRBJ1-2; D is possibly TRBD1 (6 bases). The CDR3 covers 15 residues. CDR1 and CDR2 (germline): MDHEN, SYDVKM. V shed 6 bases and J shed 6 bases, with 20 bases lying between them. The CDR3 spells CASRPHGTLGDGYTF. For the CDR3, the DNA is TGTGCCAGCAGGCCACACGGGACATTGGGGGATGGCTACACCTTC.

The chain employs TRBV4-1 and TRBJ2-3, with 7 bases identical to TRBD2. Trimming cost V 4 bases and J 1 base; bases outside gene matches: 14. The CDR3 has 18 amino acids. Germline loops: CDR1 MGHRA, CDR2 YSYEKL. CDR3: CASSLIGGEGMGTDTQYF. Here the CDR3 DNA reads TGCGCCAGCAGCCTAATTGGGGGGGAGGGCATGGGCACAGATACGCAGTATTTT.

This clone occurred once. This chain links TRBV5-1 with TRBJ1-1; possible D gene TRBD1, 5 bases. Between the trimmed V and J ends, which lost 4 bases and 3 bases, there was a span of 13 bases. The germline V gene has CDR1 SGHRS and CDR2 YFSETQ. CDR3 length equals 14 residues. The CDR3 reads CASSVTGWDTEAFF. The DNA of the CDR3 is TGCGCCAGCAGCGTAACAGGCTGGGACACTGAAGCTTTCTTT.

This sequence joins TRBV5-5 and TRBJ2-1, with a possible D match to TRBD1 (5 bases). CDR3 length: 12 amino acids. The germline V and J ends were trimmed by 3 bases and 11 bases, with 12 bases remaining between them. Germline-derived CDR1 and CDR2 are SGHKS and YYEKEE (reference sequence). The CDR3 here is CASSSHPGKQFF. The CDR3 DNA follows: TGTGCCAGCAGCTCCCACCCAGGGAAGCAGTTCTTC.

This sequence joins TRBV3-1 (or the pseudogene TRBV3-2) and TRBJ2-2; 9 bases map to TRBD1. The CDR3 runs to 18 residues. CDR1 and CDR2 (germline): LGHDT, YNNKEL (reference sequence). With 5 bases clipped from V and 1 base from J, the junction kept 11 bases outside the gene matches. The CDR3 is CASSALILDRGNTGELFF. DNA of the CDR3: TGTGCCAGCAGCGCATTGATCCTGGACAGGGGGAACACCGGGGAGCTGTTTTTT.

The chain couples TRBV29-1 to TRBJ2-1; 14 bases fit TRBD2. V lost 7 bases and J lost 9; bases outside the gene matches: 5. The CDR3 has 13 residues. CDR1 is SQVTM and CDR2 is ANQGSEA in the germline V gene. CDR3 in amino acids: CSGGTSGRGEQFF. The CDR3 coding sequence is TGCAGCGGGGGGACTAGCGGGAGAGGTGAGCAGTTCTTC.

J is TRBJ1-1 and V is TRBV28, with a weak D call TRBD1 (6 bases). Trimming took 2 bases from V and 4 from J, leaving 8 bases between them. The CDR3 consists of 13 residues. The germline V gene has CDR1 MDHEN and CDR2 SYDVKM. CDR3 protein: CASSLGDITEAFF. As DNA, the CDR3 is TGTGCCAGCAGTTTAGGGGACATCACTGAAGCTTTCTTT.